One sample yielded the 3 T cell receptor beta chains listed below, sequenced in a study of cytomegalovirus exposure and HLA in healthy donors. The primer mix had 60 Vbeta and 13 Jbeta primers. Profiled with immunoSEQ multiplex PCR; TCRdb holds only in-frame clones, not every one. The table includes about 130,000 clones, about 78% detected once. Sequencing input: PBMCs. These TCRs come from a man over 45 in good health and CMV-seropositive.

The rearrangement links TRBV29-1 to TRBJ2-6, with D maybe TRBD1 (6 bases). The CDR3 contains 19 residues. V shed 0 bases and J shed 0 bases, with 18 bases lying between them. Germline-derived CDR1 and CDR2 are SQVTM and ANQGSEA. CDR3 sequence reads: CSVEDWREKGDSGANVLTF. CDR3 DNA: TGCAGCGTTGAAGATTGGCGCGAAAAGGGGGACTCTGGGGCCAACGTCCTGACTTTC.

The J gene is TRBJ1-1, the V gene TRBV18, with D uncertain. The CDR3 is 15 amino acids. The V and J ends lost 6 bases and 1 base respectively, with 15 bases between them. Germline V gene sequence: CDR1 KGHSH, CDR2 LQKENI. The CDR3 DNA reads TGTGCCAGCTCGGTGAGGGTTGAGGCGAACACTGAAGCTTTCTTT. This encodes CASSVRVEANTEAFF.

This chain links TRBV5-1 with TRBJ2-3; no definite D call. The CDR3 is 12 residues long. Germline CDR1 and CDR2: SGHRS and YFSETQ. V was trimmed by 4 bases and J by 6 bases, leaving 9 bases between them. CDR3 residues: CASSAPRDTQYF. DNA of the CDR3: TGCGCCAGCAGCGCACCTCGGGATACGCAGTATTTT.